This TCR beta chain derives from a study of CD8 T cells in Susac syndrome. CDR1 and CDR2 from the germline V gene are SGHTA and FQGTGA. V lost 3 bases, J lost 9 bases, and 15 bases lay in between. This CDR3 spans 14 amino acids. Random-hexamer reverse transcription was applied to roughly 0.45 to 1 ug RNA. It was immunoSEQ multiplex PCR that amplified TCR beta CDR3 across 54 Vbeta and 13 Jbeta. TCRdb re-derived calls from the immunoSEQ multiplex PCR reads in MiXCR, one entry per CDR3 protein. Among 330,000 or so distinct CDR3 sequences listed, around nine tenths were seen once. Material for sequencing was CD8+ T cells from PBMCs. The genes are TRBV7-3 and TRBJ2-4; D is possibly TRBD2 (5 bases). This receptor was identified in a human donor with multiple sclerosis. In DNA, the CDR3 is TGTGCCAGCAGCTTCCGGGTCGGGGTGGGCATTCAGTACTTC. It codes for CASSFRVGVGIQYF.